This T cell receptor (beta chain) was identified in a study of somatic mutations in cytotoxic T cells in rheumatoid arthritis. The assay was immunoSEQ multiplex PCR, and TCRdb's table has in-frame clones only and misses some. The table records under 2,500 clones, 85% of them present only once. In germline, CDR1 is SEHNR, CDR2 FQNEAQ (reference sequence). The CDR3 has 19 amino acids. V trimming: 3 bases; J trimming: 0 bases; junction bases outside the gene matches: 10. The chain carries TRBV7-9 and TRBJ2-1, with 11 nucleotides matching TRBD2. The specimen was CD8+ T cells sorted from blood. The source is a man aged 55-75 years with rheumatoid arthritis. The CDR3 spells CASSFPTSGEMSSYNEQFF. Here the CDR3 DNA reads TGTGCCAGCAGCTTCCCGACTAGCGGGGAAATGAGCTCCTACAATGAGCAGTTCTTC.